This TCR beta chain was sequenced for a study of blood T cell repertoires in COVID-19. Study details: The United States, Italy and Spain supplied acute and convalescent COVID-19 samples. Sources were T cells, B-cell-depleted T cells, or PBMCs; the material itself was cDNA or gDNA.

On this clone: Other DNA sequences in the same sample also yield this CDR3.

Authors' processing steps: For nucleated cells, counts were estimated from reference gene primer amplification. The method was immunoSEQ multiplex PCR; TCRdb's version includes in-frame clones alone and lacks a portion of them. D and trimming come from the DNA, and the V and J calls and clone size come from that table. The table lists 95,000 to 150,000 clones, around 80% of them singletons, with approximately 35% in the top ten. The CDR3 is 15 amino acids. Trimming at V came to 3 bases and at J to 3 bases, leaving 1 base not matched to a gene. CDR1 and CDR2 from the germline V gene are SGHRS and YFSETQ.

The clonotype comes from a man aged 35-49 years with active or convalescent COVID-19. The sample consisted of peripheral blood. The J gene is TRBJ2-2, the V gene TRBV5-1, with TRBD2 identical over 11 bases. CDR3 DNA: TGCGCCAGCAGCTCGGGACTAGCGGACACCGGGGAGCTGTTTTTT. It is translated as CASSSGLADTGELFF. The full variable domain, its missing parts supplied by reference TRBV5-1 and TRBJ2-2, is KAGVTQTPRYLIKTRGQQVTLSCSPISGHRSVSWYQQTPGQGLQFLFEYFSETQRNKGNFPGRFSGRQFSNSRSEMNVSTLELGDSALYLCASSSGLADTGELFFGEGSRLTVL.